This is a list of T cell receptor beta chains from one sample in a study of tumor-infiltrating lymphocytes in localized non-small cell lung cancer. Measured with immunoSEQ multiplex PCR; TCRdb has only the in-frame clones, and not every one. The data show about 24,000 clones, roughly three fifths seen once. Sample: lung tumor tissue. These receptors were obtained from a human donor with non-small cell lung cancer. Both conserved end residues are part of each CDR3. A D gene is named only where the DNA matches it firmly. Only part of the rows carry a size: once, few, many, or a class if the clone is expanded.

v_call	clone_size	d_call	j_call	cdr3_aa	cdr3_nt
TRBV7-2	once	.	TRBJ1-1	CASSLGPMMNTEAFF	TGTGCCAGCAGCTTAGGTCCAATGATGAACACTGAAGCTTTCTTT
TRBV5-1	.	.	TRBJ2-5	CASSLDSRETQYF	TGCGCCAGCAGCCTCGACAGTAGGGAGACCCAGTACTTC
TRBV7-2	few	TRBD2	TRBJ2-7	CASSYGLAGLEYF	TGTGCCAGCAGCTACGGACTAGCGGGATTAGAGTACTTC
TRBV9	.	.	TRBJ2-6	CASSPDSGANVLTF	TGTGCCAGCAGCCCGGACAGCGGGGCCAACGTCCTGACTTTC
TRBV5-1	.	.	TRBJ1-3	CASSLAADSSTIYF	TGCGCCAGCAGCTTGGCTGCGGATAGCAGCACCATATATTTT
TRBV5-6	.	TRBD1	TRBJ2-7	CASSLSRRGQGVDEQYF	TGTGCCAGCAGTTTGTCGAGAAGGGGACAGGGTGTCGACGAGCAGTACTTC
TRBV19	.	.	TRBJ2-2	CASSNLGAGELFF	TGTGCCAGTAGTAATTTGGGGGCCGGGGAGCTGTTTTTT
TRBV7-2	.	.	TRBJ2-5	CASSPRITETQYF	TGTGCCAGCAGCCCCCGGATCACCGAGACCCAGTACTTC
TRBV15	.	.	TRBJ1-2	CATSRDYGGLGSYGYTF	TGTGCCACCAGCAGAGATTATGGAGGGCTGGGAAGCTATGGCTACACCTTC
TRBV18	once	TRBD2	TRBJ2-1	CASSASRLAALYNEQFF	TGTGCCAGCTCAGCCTCTCGACTAGCAGCCTTGTACAATGAGCAGTTCTTC
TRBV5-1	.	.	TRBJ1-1	CASSLESSTEAFF	TGCGCCAGCAGCTTAGAAAGTTCCACTGAAGCTTTCTTT
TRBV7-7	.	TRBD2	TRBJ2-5	CASSSTSGRGETQYF	TGTGCCAGCAGCTCCACTAGCGGGAGGGGAGAGACCCAGTACTTC
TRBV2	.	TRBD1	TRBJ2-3	CASNRGRTDTQYF	TGTGCCAGCAACAGGGGGCGCACAGATACGCAGTATTTT
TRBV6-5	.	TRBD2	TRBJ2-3	CASSYTSGTSLGTQYF	TGTGCCAGCAGTTACACATCCGGGACTAGCCTTGGTACGCAGTATTTT
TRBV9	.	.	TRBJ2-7	CASSPVSKRATYEQYF	TGTGCCAGCAGCCCCGTTTCCAAACGGGCCACCTACGAGCAGTACTTC
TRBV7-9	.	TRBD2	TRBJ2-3	CASSSRLVAGSDTQYF	TGTGCCAGCAGCTCCCGGTTGGTAGCGGGGTCAGATACGCAGTATTTT
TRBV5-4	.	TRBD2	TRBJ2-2	CASSRLAVNTGELFF	TGTGCCAGCAGCAGACTAGCGGTGAACACCGGGGAGCTGTTTTTT
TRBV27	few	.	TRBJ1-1	CASSLLARGEAFF	TGTGCCAGCAGTTTATTGGCAAGGGGTGAAGCTTTCTTT
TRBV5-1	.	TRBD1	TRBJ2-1	CASSLEQGSYNEQFF	TGCGCCAGCAGCTTGGAACAGGGGTCCTACAATGAGCAGTTCTTC
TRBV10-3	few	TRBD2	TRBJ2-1	CAISESGLAGGSDNEQFF	TGTGCCATCAGTGAGTCTGGACTAGCGGGAGGCTCGGACAATGAGCAGTTCTTC
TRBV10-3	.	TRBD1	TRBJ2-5	CAIREGQGAETQYF	TGTGCCATCCGCGAGGGACAGGGGGCAGAGACCCAGTACTTC
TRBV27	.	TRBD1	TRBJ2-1	CASSLGQETYNEQFF	TGTGCCAGCAGTTTGGGACAGGAGACCTACAATGAGCAGTTCTTC
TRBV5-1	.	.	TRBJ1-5	CASSLWQGHQPQHF	TGCGCCAGCAGCTTGTGGCAGGGGCATCAGCCCCAGCATTTT
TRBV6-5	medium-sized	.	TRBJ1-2	CASLPGGSRGYTF	TGTGCCAGCCTACCCGGCGGATCGCGGGGCTACACCTTC
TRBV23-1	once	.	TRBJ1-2	CASSREYNYGYTF	TGCGCCAGCAGTCGGGAATATAACTATGGCTACACCTTC
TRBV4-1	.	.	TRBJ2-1	CASSQDMGSSYNEQFF	TGCGCCAGCAGCCAAGATATGGGCAGTTCCTACAATGAGCAGTTCTTC
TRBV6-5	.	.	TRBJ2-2	CASSSNSPRELFF	TGTGCCAGCAGTTCCAACTCGCCTAGGGAGCTGTTTTTT
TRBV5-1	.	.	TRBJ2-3	CASSLLANTDTQYF	TGCGCCAGCAGCTTGTTGGCAAACACAGATACGCAGTATTTT
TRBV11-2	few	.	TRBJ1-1	CASSLNPGVDTEAFF	TGTGCCAGCAGCTTAAATCCAGGGGTCGACACTGAAGCTTTCTTT
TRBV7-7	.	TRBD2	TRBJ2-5	CASTAGVGETQYF	TGTGCCAGCACCGCGGGGGTAGGAGAGACCCAGTACTTC
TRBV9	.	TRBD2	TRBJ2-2	CASRRLAGNTGELFF	TGTGCCAGCAGAAGACTAGCGGGGAACACCGGGGAGCTGTTTTTT
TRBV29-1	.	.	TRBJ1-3	CSVEVNSGNTIYF	TGCAGCGTTGAAGTGAACTCTGGAAACACCATATATTTT
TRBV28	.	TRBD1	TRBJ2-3	CASSGQGAGTDTQYF	TGTGCCAGCAGCGGACAGGGGGCTGGCACAGATACGCAGTATTTT
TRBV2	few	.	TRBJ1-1	CASIMTLGSEAFF	TGTGCCAGCATTATGACTCTCGGGAGTGAAGCTTTCTTT
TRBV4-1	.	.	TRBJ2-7	CASSQEGRREQYF	TGCGCCAGCAGCCAAGAAGGACGGCGAGAGCAGTACTTC
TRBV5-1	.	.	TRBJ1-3	CASSLEGAAGNTIYF	TGCGCCAGCAGCTTGGAGGGCGCGGCTGGAAACACCATATATTTT
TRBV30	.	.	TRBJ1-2	CAWSVRGAVNYGYTF	TGTGCCTGGAGTGTACGGGGGGCCGTTAACTATGGCTACACCTTC
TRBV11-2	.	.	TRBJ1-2	CASSFAGRGYTF	TGTGCCAGCAGCTTCGCAGGGCGAGGCTACACCTTC
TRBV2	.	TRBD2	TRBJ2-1	CASSSSGSPLGEQFF	TGTGCCAGCAGTTCTAGCGGGAGTCCCTTGGGTGAGCAGTTCTTC
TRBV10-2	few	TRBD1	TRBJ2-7	CASSIRTGGDEQYF	TGCGCCAGCAGTATCAGGACAGGGGGCGACGAGCAGTACTTC